Reported below is one T cell receptor beta chain. Its antigen is not known. Libraries were prepared by immunoSEQ multiplex PCR; TCRdb keeps only in-frame clonotypes and omits some of them. This table has roughly 890,000 clones, more than 85% appearing once. This specimen belongs to a study of shared clonotypes between healthy human individuals. Looking at the study overall: There were three CD4 naive, three CD4 memory, two CD8 naive and one CD8 memory plates per donor.

General study points: Clonotype sharing among donors likely depends on sequencing depth.

The CDR3 extends over 14 amino acids. Per the germline V gene, CDR1 is MNHEY and CDR2 is SVGAGI. The ends were cut back, 7 bases at V and 0 bases at J, with 7 bases in the middle. Positively selected for CCR7, the CD45RO-negative cells used as naive CD8 cells excluded terminally differentiated effector memory CD45RA+ cells. Every one of the donors was a Caucasian adult that lived in Nashville, Tennessee. The receptor was derived from a man younger than 45 in good health. The genes are TRBV6-5 and TRBJ2-6; D unclear. The sample comprised naive CD8+ T cells sorted from blood. The CDR3 coding sequence is TGTGCCAGCACTCTAGGCTCTGGGGCCAACGTCCTGACTTTC. Its translation: CASTLGSGANVLTF.